This T cell receptor beta chain was sequenced in a study of T cell repertoires in cytomegalovirus infection. This clonotype was seen more than once but under ten times. TCRdb re-derived calls from the reads in MiXCR, one entry per CDR3 protein. The table lists about 440,000 distinct CDR3 sequences, approximately 31% of them singletons. The CDR3 totals 17 residues. V trimming: 5 bases; J trimming: 2 bases; junction bases outside the gene matches: 12. This TCR came from a human donor in good health (CMV status not recorded). Some clones in this sample may be carry-over from other donors' samples. The chain uses TRBV12-3 or TRBV12-4 and TRBJ2-1, with 7 bases fitting TRBD1. What was sequenced was PBMCs. In DNA, the CDR3 is TGTGCCAGCAGTCTCCCCTCCCGACAGGGCCCCTACAATGAGCAGTTCTTC. It codes for CASSLPSRQGPYNEQFF.